Shown below are 16 T cell receptor beta chains from a single sample sequenced in a study of beta chain features in type 1 diabetes. Isolated RNA was reverse transcribed in full, so expressed TCRB transcripts were sequenced. Produced via immunoSEQ multiplex PCR; TCRdb's table is partial and in-frame only. The sample holds around 250,000 clones, about 15% seen once. For these receptors, no antigen is known. The study's findings and limits: Type 1 diabetes patients showed a moderate but significant shortening of TCRB CDR3s in all four CD4+ subsets.

The specimen sequenced was naive CD4+ T cells from blood. The receptors come from a man aged 25 to 40 with type 1 diabetes.

The table lists this clone with a few counts. The chain has TRBV30 and TRBJ2-7; 7 bases are a match to TRBD2. Trimming cost V 3 bases and J 8 bases; bases outside gene matches: 13. CDR1 and CDR2 from the germline V gene are GTSNPN and SVGIG (reference sequence). The CDR3 is made up of 14 amino acids. The CDR3 DNA is TGTGCCTGGAGCGGGAGGCCAGACCCTAAGAAGCAGTACTTC. Its protein product is CAWSGRPDPKKQYF. Using reference TRBV30 and TRBJ2-7 for the parts outside the CDR3, the full variable domain is SQTIHQWPATLVQPVGSPLSLECTVEGTSNPNLYWYRQAAGRGLQLLFYSVGIGQISSEVPQNLSASRPQDRQFILSSKKLLLSDSGFYLCAWSGRPDPKKQYFGPGTRLTVT.

The chain carries TRBV5-1 and TRBJ2-2, with TRBD2 identical over 11 bases. This CDR3 has 16 amino acids. Germline loops: CDR1 SGHRS, CDR2 YFSETQ. J was trimmed by 6 bases and V by 0 bases; bases with no gene match: 4. CDR3 amino acids: CASSLELAGGAGELFF. In DNA, the CDR3 is TGCGCCAGCAGCTTGGAGCTAGCGGGAGGAGCCGGGGAGCTGTTTTTT.

The chain carries TRBV2 and TRBJ2-1; 9 positions match TRBD2. CDR3 length: 14 residues. Germline lookup yields CDR1 SNHLY and CDR2 FYNNEI. The DNA for the CDR3 is TGTATTTGGCTAGCGGGACAGAGGGACAATGAGCAGTTCTTC. It translates to CIWLAGQRDNEQFF.

This clone turned up a few times. The gene calls are TRBV5-4 and TRBJ2-3; 7 nucleotides match TRBD2. Trimming took 4 bases from V and 5 from J; bases not matched to a gene: 10. This CDR3 is built from 15 residues. The germline gives CDR1 SGHNT, CDR2 YYREEE (reference sequence). CDR3 region: CASSPPGGTGDTQYF. The CDR3 DNA reads as TGTGCCAGCAGCCCCCCCGGGGGGACTGGAGATACGCAGTATTTT.

The V and J genes are TRBV27 and TRBJ2-5; 9 positions agree with TRBD1. J was trimmed by 6 bases and V by 0 bases; bases with no gene match: 8. The CDR3 is 16 residues long. The germline CDR1 and CDR2 sequences are MNHEY and SMNVEV (reference sequence). The CDR3: CASSLSGDRVAKTQYF. The CDR3 bases are TGTGCCAGCAGTTTATCGGGGGACAGGGTGGCGAAGACCCAGTACTTC.

This clone was detected a few times. The chain couples TRBV19 to TRBJ2-7; no clear D. Trimming removed 5 bases from V and 6 bases from J, with 17 bases in between. The germline V gene encodes CDR1 LNHDA and CDR2 SQIVND (reference sequence). This CDR3 comprises 14 residues. CDR3 in amino acids: CASSADMWLGEQYF. The DNA of the CDR3 is TGTGCCAGTAGTGCCGACATGTGGCTCGGCGAGCAGTACTTC.

This clone turned up a few times. V gene TRBV25-1 combines with J gene TRBJ1-2; 7 nucleotides align to TRBD1. Germline CDR1 is MGHDK and CDR2 is SYGVNS. The CDR3 totals 14 residues. The junction had 5 bases not matched to a gene; V was cut back by 1 base and J by 6 bases. CDR3 DNA sequence: TGTGCCAGCAGTGAATCGAACAGGGGTCATGGCTACACCTTC. It specifies CASSESNRGHGYTF.

The chain recombines TRBV20-1 with TRBJ2-1, with TRBD1 matching over 7 bases. The CDR3 sequence is 11 residues long. V shed 5 bases, J shed 7 bases, and the junction held 2 bases outside the gene matches. Germline CDR1 DFQATT, CDR2 SNEGSKA (reference sequence). The CDR3 protein is CSAHRGNEQFF. The CDR3 coding sequence is TGCAGTGCTCACAGGGGTAATGAGCAGTTCTTC.

The V and J genes are TRBV25-1 and TRBJ2-5, with TRBD1 matching over 9 bases. With V trimmed by 4 bases and J by 7 bases, 10 bases remained unmatched. The CDR3 consists of 15 residues. From germline, CDR1 is MGHDK and CDR2 SYGVNS. CDR3 amino acids: CASSGTGAGYVTQYF. CDR3 DNA sequence: TGTGCCAGCAGTGGGACAGGGGCGGGTTATGTGACCCAGTACTTC.

This clone was recorded a few times. The genes are TRBV5-1 and TRBJ2-5; D is unclear. Looked up from germline, CDR1 is SGHRS and CDR2 is YFSETQ. The CDR3 runs to 12 residues. V lost 5 bases and J lost 3, with 8 bases in between. As DNA, the CDR3 is TGCGCCAGCAGTACCGGTGAAGAGACCCAGTACTTC. Amino acids: CASSTGEETQYF.

V usage is TRBV19 and J usage is TRBJ1-5; 7 bases are a match to TRBD1. The J segment lost 4 bases and the V segment lost 6 bases, leaving 9 bases of the junction unmatched. The V gene's germline CDR1 is LNHDA and CDR2 SQIVND (reference sequence). The CDR3 runs to 15 residues. This CDR3 reads CASSPQGTGNQPQHF. CDR3 DNA sequence: TGTGCCAGTAGCCCACAGGGGACGGGAAATCAGCCCCAGCATTTT.

This clone was detected a few times. This sequence joins TRBV27 and TRBJ1-2, with TRBD1 matching over 9 bases. Germline CDR1 and CDR2: MNHEY and SMNVEV (reference sequence). The CDR3 covers 14 residues. V dropped 5 bases and J dropped 3; count of bases not matched to a gene: 4. CDR3 sequence: CASSKQGADYGYTF. The CDR3 DNA reads as TGTGCCAGCAGTAAACAGGGGGCCGACTATGGCTACACCTTC.

This clone was counted a few times. V usage is TRBV29-1 and J usage is TRBJ2-1, with D tentatively TRBD2 (5 bases). CDR1 is SQVTM, CDR2 ANQGSEA, per germline. The V end lost 3 bases, the J end lost 0 bases, and 9 bases lay between the germline ends. CDR3 size: 14 residues. CDR3 loop: CSVDRTPSYNEQFF. The CDR3 nucleotides are TGCAGCGTTGATCGGACTCCCTCCTACAATGAGCAGTTCTTC.

This clone was observed a handful of times. Relative to the germline gene, one junction end is altered; a read error may explain this. The CDR3 DNA sequence: TGTGCCAGCAGTGAAACGGACAGGGGAGGTGAATCTTTCTTT. Translating it yields CASSETDRGGESFF. The chain recombines TRBV2 with TRBJ1-1; the match to TRBD1 covers 9 bases. CDR1 and CDR2 from the germline V gene are SNHLY and FYNNEI. CDR3 length equals 14 residues.

In this sample, this clone turned up a few times. The chain is built from TRBV2 and TRBJ1-1; 7 bases map to TRBD1. Germline V gene lookup returns CDR1 SNHLY and CDR2 FYNNEI. The CDR3 runs 12 residues. J lost 5 bases, V lost 10 bases, and 7 bases had no gene match. This CDR3 reads CATDRDRTEAFF. CDR3 nucleotides: TGTGCCACCGACAGGGATCGGACTGAAGCTTTCTTT.

J is TRBJ2-1 and V is TRBV6-1; 7 bases align to TRBD2. The V gene end was trimmed by 4 bases and the J gene end by 3 bases; junction bases not matched to a gene: 9. The CDR3 totals 16 residues. Germline V gene data show CDR1 as MNHNS and CDR2 as SASEGT. CDR3 bases: TGTGCCAGCAGTGTCTCCCTTAGCGGGCTCTACAATGAGCAGTTCTTC. This sequence encodes CASSVSLSGLYNEQFF.